The T cell receptor (beta chain) described here comes from a study of blood T cell repertoires in COVID-19. Libraries were prepared by immunoSEQ multiplex PCR; TCRdb keeps only in-frame clonotypes and omits some of them. This sample has some 190,000 clones, with 84% found just once. This CDR3 region has 15 residues. Germline V gene data show CDR1 as MGHRA and CDR2 as YSYEKL. V lost 4 bases and J lost 5; bases outside the gene matches: 10. J is TRBJ2-5 and V is TRBV4-1; TRBD1 agrees at 7 bases. The clonotype originates from a human donor in a cohort sampled during active COVID-19. The sequenced sample consisted of peripheral blood. The CDR3 DNA sequence: TGCGCCAGCAGCCCTGGAACAGGGGAGTGGGAGACCCAGTACTTC. Translating gives CASSPGTGEWETQYF.